The 18 T cell receptor beta chains below were found in one sample sequenced in a study of T-cell reconstitution after alpha-beta-depleted transplantation in children. The TCRbeta library was prepared with unique molecular identifiers. TCRdb fed the PCR reads into MiXCR, producing one record per CDR3 protein. The sample holds about 250,000 distinct CDR3 sequences, 24% seen once. Sequences were derived from PBMCs, mostly from graft donor cells, sampled 360 days after TCRalphabeta/CD19-depleted stem cell transplant. These TCRs come from a female patient aged 2-15 years who had a stem cell transplant for congenital amegakaryocytic thrombocytopenia, so the T cells may come from the graft donor.

This clonotype came up a few times. The J gene is TRBJ2-1, the V gene TRBV6-2 or TRBV6-3, with 10 bases lining up with TRBD2. The CDR3 consists of 16 residues. Losses at the gene ends were 6 bases for V and 4 bases for J; bases not matched to a gene: 9. Germline V lookup: CDR1 MNHEY, CDR2 SVGEGT. The CDR3 nucleotides are TGTGCCAGCAGAGATTTAGCGGGAGGTGATTACAATGAGCAGTTCTTC. It encodes CASRDLAGGDYNEQFF.

The V and J genes are TRBV7-7 and TRBJ2-5, with TRBD2 as a possible D gene (7 bases). The CDR3 is 16 residues long. V gave up 3 bases and J gave up 4 bases, with 18 bases separating them. Germline assignment: CDR1 SSHAT and CDR2 FNYEAQ (reference sequence). CDR3 in amino acids: CASSLGGGGARETQYF. The CDR3 DNA sequence: TGTGCCAGCAGCTTGGGCGGTGGGGGGGCCCGAGAGACCCAGTACTTC. Full variable domain (missing parts from reference TRBV7-7 and TRBJ2-5): GAGVSQSPRYKVTKRGQDVTLRCDPISSHATLYWYQQALGQGPEFLTYFNYEAQPDKSGLPSDRFSAERPEGSISTLTIQRTEQRDSAMYRCASSLGGGGARETQYFGPGTRLLVL.

The chain combines TRBV5-1 with TRBJ1-6, with D maybe TRBD1 (6 bases). V was shortened by 1 base and J by 3 bases, with 8 bases between the two germline ends. The germline gives CDR1 SGHRS, CDR2 YFSETQ. The CDR3 totals 15 residues. The DNA for the CDR3 is TGCGCCAGCAGCTTGCGGACAGACTATAATTCACCCCTCCACTTT. Translation: CASSLRTDYNSPLHF.

The rearrangement joins TRBV5-1 to TRBJ2-1; TRBD2 matches at 8 bases. The J segment lost 2 bases and the V segment lost 3 bases, leaving 4 bases of the junction unmatched. The CDR3 runs to 15 residues. Germline loops: CDR1 SGHRS, CDR2 YFSETQ. CDR3 loop: CASSSGLDAYNEQFF. The CDR3 nucleotides are TGCGCCAGCAGCTCGGGACTAGATGCCTACAATGAGCAGTTCTTC.

As regards this clonotype: At one of its ends the junction is not consistent with the germline gene, which may arise from a read error. The chain uses TRBV11-1 and TRBJ1-1; D unclear. Germline-derived CDR1 and CDR2 are SGHAT and FQDESV (reference sequence). This CDR3 is 13 amino acids long. Written as DNA, the CDR3 is TGTTCCAGCAACCCAGACACGGACACTGAAGCTTTCTTT. Translation: CSSNPDTDTEAFF.

This sequence joins TRBV5-1 and TRBJ2-2; TRBD1 agrees at 7 bases. The V gene's germline CDR1 is SGHRS and CDR2 YFSETQ. The CDR3 is made up of 14 amino acids. V lost 5 bases and J lost 6; bases outside the gene matches: 7. The CDR3 bases are TGCGCCAGCAGTTCTACAGGGGATCCCGGGGAGCTGTTTTTT. The encoded protein is CASSSTGDPGELFF.

Only a few counts were recorded for this clonotype. This sequence joins TRBV20-1 and TRBJ2-1; no definite D call. The CDR3 is 15 residues long. Germline CDR1 and CDR2: DFQATT and SNEGSKA (reference sequence). The V gene lost 7 bases and the J gene lost 0 bases, with 16 bases spanning the gap. CDR3 nucleotide sequence: TGCAGTGTCACAACCTTATCGAGCTCCTACAATGAGCAGTTCTTC. This sequence encodes CSVTTLSSSYNEQFF.

The gene calls are TRBV27 and TRBJ2-1, with D unresolved. Germline V CDR1 and CDR2: MNHEY, SMNVEV (reference sequence). V gave up 5 bases and J gave up 1 base, with 12 bases separating them. The CDR3 runs 15 residues. CDR3 sequence (DNA): TGTGCCAGCAGTGGGCATCTCATGTCCTACAATGAGCAGTTCTTC. It specifies CASSGHLMSYNEQFF.

The chain carries TRBV7-9 and TRBJ2-5, with D perhaps matching TRBD1 (6 bases). The CDR3 has 15 residues. Per germline, CDR1 SEHNR and CDR2 FQNEAQ (reference sequence). V was cut by 6 bases and J by 2 bases, with 16 bases left in between. The CDR3 bases are TGTGCCAGCAGTTCCGTGGCAGGGGTTCAAGAGACCCAGTACTTC. It translates to CASSSVAGVQETQYF.

This clonotype was observed at least ten times. V and J are TRBV12-3 or TRBV12-4 and TRBJ2-7; 14 bases match TRBD2. V was pared by 6 bases and J by 2 bases, with 3 bases of the junction left unmatched. The CDR3 totals 15 residues. In nucleotides, the CDR3 is TGTGCCAGCAGCAAGGGACTAGCGGGGGCCTACGAGCAGTACTTC. Protein sequence: CASSKGLAGAYEQYF.

In this sample, this clonotype turned up many times. The rearrangement uses TRBV12-3 or TRBV12-4 and TRBJ1-2, with 9 bases fitting TRBD1. Trimming removed 6 bases from V and 0 bases from J; junction bases left unmatched: 8. The length of the CDR3 is 16 residues. The CDR3 DNA reads TGTGCCAGCAGCCCCGGGACAGGGCGATCTAACTATGGCTACACCTTC. It yields the protein CASSPGTGRSNYGYTF.

This clonotype was counted between two and nine times. This sequence joins TRBV5-1 and TRBJ1-4; D possibly corresponds to TRBD1 (5 bases). The CDR3 runs to 16 residues. The V end lost 3 bases, the J end lost 0 bases, and 12 bases lay between the germline ends. CDR1 SGHRS and CDR2 YFSETQ come from the germline V gene. The CDR3 sequence: CASSYKTGATNEKLFF. DNA of the CDR3: TGCGCCAGCAGCTACAAAACAGGAGCAACTAATGAAAAACTGTTTTTT.

The V gene is TRBV3-1, the J gene TRBJ2-1; 11 bases agree with TRBD2. Trimming removed 0 bases from V and 5 bases from J; junction bases left unmatched: 0. CDR3 length: 15 amino acids. Germline-derived CDR1 and CDR2 are LGHDT and YNNKEL (reference sequence). The CDR3 DNA sequence: TGTGCCAGCAGCCAAGAACTAGCGGGGGACAATGAGCAGTTCTTC. It translates to CASSQELAGDNEQFF.

This clonotype was counted only a few times. This chain joins TRBV4-2 and TRBJ2-7, with 8 bases identical to TRBD2. The germline CDR1 and CDR2 sequences are LGHNA and YNFKEQ. This CDR3 spans 13 amino acids. V shed 6 bases and J 2 bases; nucleotides not matched to a gene: 3. CDR3 in amino acids: CASSAGGPYEQYF. In nucleotides, the CDR3 is TGTGCCAGCAGTGCGGGGGGACCCTACGAGCAGTACTTC.

The rearrangement joins TRBV20-1 to TRBJ2-5, with 9 nucleotides matching TRBD2. The CDR3 is 13 amino acids. Germline-derived CDR1 and CDR2 are DFQATT and SNEGSKA (reference sequence). Germline trimming cut 5 bases from V and 3 bases from J; bases unmatched to any gene: 4. The CDR3 loop reads CSAATSGKETQYF. For the CDR3, the DNA is TGCAGTGCTGCGACTAGCGGAAAAGAGACCCAGTACTTC.

The chain recombines TRBV28 with TRBJ1-1; 9 bases map to TRBD1. The ends lost 5 bases at V and 5 bases at J; junction bases unmatched: 9. CDR1 MDHEN and CDR2 SYDVKM come from the germline V gene. The CDR3 has 15 residues. This CDR3 reads CASSPTDRGITEAFF. Here the CDR3 DNA reads TGTGCCAGCAGTCCAACAGACAGGGGGATTACTGAAGCTTTCTTT.

The chain combines TRBV7-8 with TRBJ2-5, with D maybe TRBD2 (6 bases). The ends were cut back, 5 bases at V and 2 bases at J, with 15 bases in the middle. The germline V gene encodes CDR1 SGHVS and CDR2 FQNEAQ. This CDR3 has 15 residues. CDR3 in amino acids: CASSALSGLQETQYF. The CDR3 DNA follows: TGTGCCAGCAGCGCCCTTTCGGGACTTCAAGAGACCCAGTACTTC.

This chain joins TRBV24-1 and TRBJ2-3; 11 bases map to TRBD2. The CDR3 sequence is 17 residues long. The germline V gene has CDR1 KGHDR and CDR2 SFDVKD. V shed 4 bases, J shed 6 bases, and the junction held 11 bases outside the gene matches. In DNA form, the CDR3 reads TGTGCCACCAGTGACACTAGCGGGAGCCTCCCGATGGATACGCAGTATTTT. It specifies CATSDTSGSLPMDTQYF.